This T cell receptor beta chain came from a study of shared clonotypes between healthy human individuals (dated by TCRdb to about 2020). A note on the overall study: A few men and a couple of women, aged 18 to 49 years, made up the cohort. Per donor, three plates each were used for CD4 naive and CD4 memory, two for CD8 naive, and one for CD8 memory. To estimate repertoire size and how much clonotypes are shared between individuals, the study performed deep sequencing of blood TCR repertoires from 4 to 6 healthy adults. To increase sequencing depth and limit assay-specific biases, TCR repertoire library preparation and sequencing were carried out by different laboratories using diverse techniques. Between about 0.85 and 10 billion PBMCs per donor were obtained by leukapheresis.

About this clone itself: Its specific antigen is unknown. Base qualities are not at hand, and no much larger clone is one base apart.

CDR1 LNHNV and CDR2 YYDKDF were looked up in the germline V gene (reference sequence). There are 14 amino acids in the CDR3, from cysteine to phenylalanine inclusive. Only the CDR3 DNA stays, 42 bases, in frame from base 1. A distance of 15 bases separates the germline ends of V and J, which lose 4 bases and 6 bases respectively. Results the study describes overall, beyond this receptor: Incomplete sequencing was indicated by rarefaction of sorted-subset datasets, despite the large sequencing depth. When a handful of donors were compared, the shared fraction of clonotypes was about 5% for naive CD4, around 3.5% for naive CD8, 2.3% for memory CD4, and 0.4% for memory CD8. Based on pairwise subsampling, the degree of clonotype sharing among donors was expected to be affected by sequencing depth. Compared with non-shared clonotypes, clonotypes shared by all four sorted-subset donors had higher generation probabilities. The small number of donors limited the genetic and exposure-history diversity represented. Sampling was restricted to blood, and TCR repertoires in tissue are likely to differ from TCR repertoires in blood. Naive subsets generally had larger estimated clonotype richness than memory subsets did.

Healthy HIV-negative adults with no recently reported acute infections or vaccinations were included as donors. Only Caucasian adults living in Nashville, Tennessee, USA were represented among the donors. CD4+ T cells were enriched through magnetic negative selection, after which naive cells were positively selected on CD45RA and the remaining negative fraction served as the memory subset. After blood collection by leukapheresis, PBMCs were isolated using Ficoll-Histopaque density gradient centrifugation and then cryopreserved in the vapor phase of liquid nitrogen. Purity and quantity of every magnetically sorted T cell population were checked by analytical flow cytometry. Each sorted fraction had its genomic DNA isolated and then quantified by UV absorbance on a Nanodrop 2000c. Using the deep immunoSEQ assay, TCR CDR3 regions were amplified from genomic DNA by multiplex PCR. Extracted genomic DNA from each cell subset was spread evenly across all wells of several immunoSEQ 96-well plates, with each plate serving as a replicate. Each replicate PCR for sorted subsets received about 180 ng genomic DNA, equal to roughly 30,000 T cell genomes. Purified libraries were measured with a Qubit 3.0 fluorometer, size-checked on a Bioanalyzer 2100, and measured again with the KAPA Library Quantification kit. Each immunoSEQ 96-well plate was sequenced on its own single-read 150-cycle Illumina NextSeq 550 flow cell. The authors processed their data as follows. The immunoSEQ output contained only junctional sequences without quality scores, so filtering could not match that applied to full-length reads. To assign V/J genes and CDR3, sequences were annotated using PyIR, a Python wrapper for IgBLAST v1.9, with IMGT germline references. Reads with weak V/J assignments (E-value above 1e-6), missing CDR3, stop codons, out-of-frame junctions, or ambiguous translated residues were removed. V3J clonotypes were defined by identical inferred V gene, J gene, and CDR3 amino acid sequence. The percentage overlap between two repertoires was calculated by dividing the number of shared unique clonotypes by the size of the smaller repertoire. Repertoire richness was assessed with RTK rarefaction, the Chao1 estimator, and Recon v2.1 estimates of unobserved clonotypes. Generation probabilities were computed with OLGA for all TCRbeta clonotypes obtained by the gDNA method from a few donors. TCRdb re-hosts the immuneACCESS table, in-frame sequences only. Its copies lack some clones; in the studies checked, an unresolved V gene accounts for under half of them, and the cause for the rest is not known. The V and J calls and clone size are taken from that table; D and trimming were inferred from the DNA. The sample records under 1,100,000 clones, around 78% of which are singletons. The ten biggest clones cover 0.6% to 0.7% of the sample.

The sequence was collected from a man aged 18 to 29 in good health. Some clones in this sample may be carry-over from other donors' samples. The specimen was memory CD4+ T cells from PBMCs. The cell subset or site label for this specimen denotes: CD45RA-negative fraction. The V and J genes are TRBV15 and TRBJ2-5; the D gene is perhaps TRBD2, on 6 matching bases. The CDR3 is CATSTGTLGQTQYF. The sequenced DNA: TGTGCCACCAGCACCGGGACTCTCGGGCAGACCCAGTACTTC.